The next 21 T cell receptor beta chains were all read from a single sample in a study of T cells in Graves' hyperthyroidism and ophthalmopathy. Using RNA transcripts as the source, TCR beta CDR3 regions were amplified. Researchers ran a first-round RT-PCR on the TCR CDR3 using the HTBI primer set. TCRdb called the multiplex PCR reads again in MiXCR, with one record for every CDR3 protein. The data hold about 560,000 distinct CDR3 sequences, with around 14% observed a single time. The sequenced material came from blood. These receptors were obtained from a woman in her 30s with Graves' hyperthyroidism.

The chain is built from TRBV6-1 and TRBJ1-1; unclear D gene. V lost 7 bases, J lost 3 bases, and 15 bases lay in between. The CDR3 is 14 amino acids. The germline V gene encodes CDR1 MNHNS and CDR2 SASEGT. CDR3 loop: CASTPDPADTEAFF. The CDR3 DNA sequence: TGTGCCAGCACCCCGGACCCGGCTGACACTGAAGCTTTCTTT.

This clonotype showed up many times. The chain uses TRBV5-1 and TRBJ1-1; D unresolved. Trimming stripped 5 bases from V and 7 bases from J, with 9 bases between. This CDR3 has 11 amino acids. Germline V lookup: CDR1 SGHRS, CDR2 YFSETQ. CDR3 in amino acids: CASSYGDEAFF. CDR3 DNA sequence: TGCGCCAGCAGTTACGGGGATGAAGCTTTCTTT.

This clonotype was recorded many times. The CDR3 bases are TGCGCCAGCAGCTGGACAGGGATTAGTGAAAAACTGTTTTTT. Residues: CASSWTGISEKLFF. The chain combines TRBV5-1 with TRBJ1-4; 8 nucleotides match TRBD1. Looked up from germline, CDR1 is SGHRS and CDR2 is YFSETQ. V gave up 3 bases and J gave up 7 bases; unmatched junction bases: 5. The CDR3 contains 14 residues.

This clonotype was seen many times. The rearrangement joins TRBV20-1 to TRBJ1-1; D remains ambiguous. Germline V gene data show CDR1 as DFQATT and CDR2 as SNEGSKA (reference sequence). The V end lost 0 bases, the J end lost 0 bases, and 20 bases lay between the germline ends. The length of the CDR3 is 18 residues. CDR3 protein: CSARDARLWDWMNTEAFF. The CDR3, as DNA: TGCAGTGCTAGAGATGCGAGATTATGGGATTGGATGAACACTGAAGCTTTCTTT.

Notes on this clonotype: A much larger clone sits a single nucleotide away, making a read error possible. This chain uses TRBV6-2 or TRBV6-3 with TRBJ2-3, with 13 nucleotides matching TRBD2. CDR3 length equals 18 residues. CDR1 MNHEY and CDR2 SVGEGT come from the germline V gene. The CDR3 DNA follows: TGTGCCGGCAGTTACTCTTCGTGGACTAGCGGGAGACCAGATACGCAGTATTTT. It codes for CAGSYSSWTSGRPDTQYF.

Many counts were recorded for this clonotype. The V call is TRBV20-1, the J call TRBJ2-1; possible D gene TRBD2, 6 bases. The length of the CDR3 is 13 residues. V lost 5 bases to trimming and J lost 5 bases, with 13 bases between them. Germline lookup yields CDR1 DFQATT and CDR2 SNEGSKA (reference sequence). The CDR3 spells CSAGLAPNNEQFF. Written as DNA, the CDR3 is TGCAGTGCTGGGCTAGCGCCCAACAATGAGCAGTTCTTC.

There are many counts of this clonotype. V and J are TRBV3-1 and TRBJ2-1; TRBD2 matches 10 bases. Germline trimming cut 1 base from V and 4 bases from J; bases unmatched to any gene: 1. The germline gives CDR1 LGHDT, CDR2 YNNKEL (reference sequence). This CDR3 is 15 amino acids long. The CDR3 DNA is TGTGCCAGCAGCCAAGCTAGCGGGAGATACAATGAGCAGTTCTTC. Its translation is CASSQASGRYNEQFF.

As to this clonotype: This could be a read error, since a much larger clone is one nucleotide away. No conserved phenylalanine or tryptophan ends this CDR3, so it is likely a read error. The gene calls are TRBV10-3 and TRBJ1-1, with 7 positions matching TRBD1. The CDR3 is 14 residues long. Per the germline V gene, CDR1 is ENHRY and CDR2 is SYGVKD. Unmatched junction bases numbered 9, after V lost 7 bases and J lost 4 bases. CDR3: CAIKARGEVTEAFL. The CDR3 DNA reads TGTGCCATCAAAGCCAGGGGGGAGGTCACTGAAGCTTTCCTT.

The chain couples TRBV7-9 to TRBJ2-2, with TRBD2 matching over 7 bases. V lost 1 base and J lost 4; bases outside the gene matches: 3. Germline V CDR1 and CDR2: SEHNR, FQNEAQ (reference sequence). The CDR3 runs to 15 residues. The DNA of the CDR3 is TGTGCCAGCAGCTTAGAGCGGGATGGCACCGGGGAGCTGTTTTTT. This translates into CASSLERDGTGELFF. Looking up the rest from reference TRBV7-9 and TRBJ2-2 gives the full variable domain: DTGVSQNPRHKITKRGQNVTFRCDPISEHNRLYWYRQTLGQGPEFLTYFQNEAQLEKSRLLSDRFSAERPKGSFSTLEIQRTEQGDSAMYLCASSLERDGTGELFFGEGSRLTVL.

This clonotype showed up many times. CDR3 residues: CASGLVFSGLSYEQYF. The CDR3 nucleotides read TGTGCCAGCGGGCTCGTCTTTAGCGGGCTCTCCTACGAGCAGTACTTC. The chain employs TRBV27 and TRBJ2-7; 7 bases align to TRBD2. The V segment lost 8 bases and the J segment 0 bases; nucleotides outside the gene matches: 13. CDR3 length: 16 amino acids. Germline CDR1 MNHEY, CDR2 SMNVEV (reference sequence).

The chain combines TRBV3-1 with TRBJ1-2; the match to TRBD1 covers 9 bases. The trim removed 4 bases at V and 7 bases at J, leaving 7 bases unmatched. Germline loops: CDR1 LGHDT, CDR2 YNNKEL (reference sequence). This CDR3 region has 14 residues. CDR3 residues: CASSLDRGVRGYTF. The CDR3 DNA reads TGTGCCAGCAGCCTGGACAGGGGAGTTCGTGGCTACACCTTC.

As concerns this clonotype: A much bigger clone sits one base away, suggesting this may be a read error. J is TRBJ2-1 and V is TRBV29-1; 10 bases map to TRBD2. The CDR3 length is 15 residues. The germline V gene has CDR1 SQVTM and CDR2 ANQGSEA. The CDR3, as DNA: TGCAGCGTTCCTAGCGGGAGAACACCCTACAATCAGCAGTTCTTC. Translation: CSVPSGRTPYNQQFF.

The V call is TRBV5-1, the J call TRBJ1-2; a weak D match, TRBD1 (5 bases). The CDR3 runs to 16 residues. Trimming took 4 bases from V and 5 from J, leaving 21 bases between them. CDR1 is SGHRS and CDR2 is YFSETQ in the germline V gene. DNA of the CDR3: TGCGCCAGCAGCGCTCCCAGTACCGGGACCTTGTATGGCTACACCTTC. This codes for CASSAPSTGTLYGYTF.

This clonotype was picked up many times. The J gene is TRBJ2-7, the V gene TRBV2, with 7 bases lining up with TRBD2. Germline trimming cut 1 base from V and 2 bases from J; bases unmatched to any gene: 17. The CDR3 extends over 19 amino acids. CDR1 and CDR2 from the germline V gene are SNHLY and FYNNEI. CDR3 nucleotide sequence: TGTGCCAGCAGTGAAGACGACGGGAGGCCCCTCTTAAAACCCTACGAGCAGTACTTC. Translated: CASSEDDGRPLLKPYEQYF.

This clonotype was detected ten times or more. The CDR3 DNA is TGTGCCAGCAGCGACCGGGACGCCATCACAGATACGCAGTATTTT. This gives the protein CASSDRDAITDTQYF. The chain links TRBV5-5 to TRBJ2-3; tentatively, D is TRBD1 or TRBD2 (5 bases each). CDR3 length: 15 amino acids. V lost 4 bases and J lost 2, with 14 bases in between. The V gene's germline CDR1 is SGHKS and CDR2 YYEKEE (reference sequence).

V gene TRBV6-2 or TRBV6-3 combines with J gene TRBJ2-1; D remains unclear. The end of the DNA aligns better with TRBJ2-7, so the J call may be wrong. The CDR3 spans 14 residues. CDR1 and CDR2 (germline): MNHEY, SVGEGT. For the CDR3, the DNA is TGTGCCAGCAGTTTCAGACCCTCCTACAATGAGCAGTACTTC. This sequence encodes CASSFRPSYNEQYF.

The table lists this clonotype with many counts. The J gene is TRBJ1-5, the V gene TRBV27, with TRBD1 identical over 10 bases. This CDR3 is 15 amino acids long. The V gene's germline CDR1 is MNHEY and CDR2 SMNVEV (reference sequence). The V gene end was trimmed by 4 bases and the J gene end by 7 bases; junction bases not matched to a gene: 7. The DNA of the CDR3 is TGTGCCAGCAGTTCCCAGACAGGGGGCCACCAGCCCCAGCATTTT. Its protein product is CASSSQTGGHQPQHF.

This clonotype has more than one count but fewer than ten. The V and J genes are TRBV19 and TRBJ1-5, with D possibly TRBD1 on 5 matching bases. V was clipped by 7 bases and J by 6 bases, with 22 bases between them. Germline V gene sequence: CDR1 LNHDA, CDR2 SQIVND (reference sequence). The length of the CDR3 is 16 residues. The CDR3 nucleotides read TGTGCCAGTAACCCTCCGGGGTTCCAAGGGGCTCAGCCCCAGCATTTT. This gives the protein CASNPPGFQGAQPQHF.

This chain joins TRBV4-2 and TRBJ2-3; 10 positions agree with TRBD2. With 6 bases clipped from V and 2 bases from J, the junction kept 5 bases outside the gene matches. CDR3 length: 15 amino acids. Germline lookup yields CDR1 LGHNA and CDR2 YNFKEQ. CDR3 sequence (DNA): TGTGCCAGCAGGCGGACTAGCGGACCCACAGATACGCAGTATTTT. It yields the protein CASRRTSGPTDTQYF.

This clonotype was seen only once. V gene TRBV4-3 combines with J gene TRBJ2-3, with TRBD2 matching 10 bases. The trim removed 0 bases at V and 5 bases at J, leaving 17 bases unmatched. There are 20 residues in the CDR3. Per the germline V gene, CDR1 is LGHNA and CDR2 is YSLEER. DNA for the CDR3: TGCGCCAGCAGCCAAGACATACCCTCCCCCCTAGCGGGAGCGGTAGATACGCAGTATTTT. Amino acid sequence: CASSQDIPSPLAGAVDTQYF.

The rearrangement links TRBV28 to TRBJ2-3; 11 bases line up with TRBD2. With V trimmed by 4 bases and J by 5 bases, 8 bases remained unmatched. The CDR3 runs to 16 residues. Germline loops: CDR1 MDHEN, CDR2 SYDVKM. CDR3 residues: CASSSPSGGPLDTQYF. Here the CDR3 DNA reads TGTGCCAGCAGTTCCCCTAGCGGGGGGCCCCTAGATACGCAGTATTTT.